The rows below give T cell receptor beta chains drawn from one sample of a study of cytomegalovirus exposure and HLA in healthy donors. Repertoires were generated with immunoSEQ multiplex PCR, while TCRdb's copy carries only in-frame clones and drops some. Here the sample spans 90,000 to 130,000 clones, about 70% being singletons. The sample comprised PBMCs. These receptor sequences come from a woman in her 30s in good health and CMV-seronegative. Both conserved end residues are part of each CDR3. D genes are given only for firm matches. Not all rows give a size; the values are once, few, many and, for expanded clones, a class.

once TRBJ1-5 TRBV6-5 NA CASSYHRDTPQHF TGTGCCAGCAGTTACCACCGGGACACCCCCCAGCATTTT
NA TRBJ1-5 TRBV18 NA CASSPTRGNQPQHF TGTGCCAGCTCACCAACGCGCGGAAATCAGCCCCAGCATTTT
NA TRBJ2-5 TRBV29-1 NA CSVVFLETQYF TGCAGCGTTGTTTTCCTCGAGACCCAGTACTTC
NA TRBJ2-6 TRBV4-3 NA CASSYAGANVLTF TGCGCCAGCAGCTATGCTGGGGCCAACGTCCTGACTTTC
NA TRBJ2-3 TRBV5-1 TRBD2 CASSLTQAGVGTDTQYF TGCGCCAGCAGCTTGACCCAAGCGGGAGTTGGCACAGATACGCAGTATTTT
few TRBJ2-2 TRBV9 NA CASSDRDLLGELFF TGTGCCAGCAGCGACAGGGATTTGCTCGGGGAGCTGTTTTTT
NA TRBJ2-7 TRBV7-6 TRBD2 CASSKTSGGSHEQYF TGTGCCAGCAGCAAGACTAGCGGGGGGTCACACGAGCAGTACTTC
once TRBJ1-2 TRBV29-1 NA CSVTTGSSDYGYTF TGCAGCGTGACTACTGGGTCTTCGGACTATGGCTACACCTTC
NA TRBJ1-2 TRBV7-8 NA CASSRQDSIHGYTF TGTGCCAGCAGCCGACAGGATTCCATCCATGGCTACACCTTC
once TRBJ2-1 TRBV19 TRBD1 CASTTDRGREQFF TGTGCCAGTACCACGGACAGGGGTCGTGAGCAGTTCTTC
NA TRBJ1-1 TRBV9 TRBD1 CASSGRDRGSFSEAFF TGTGCCAGCAGCGGCCGGGACAGGGGAAGTTTTAGTGAAGCTTTCTTT
NA TRBJ1-1 TRBV2 NA CASSEYAMNTEAFF TGTGCCAGCAGTGAATACGCTATGAACACTGAAGCTTTCTTT
NA TRBJ1-1 TRBV27 NA CASSPLVRGMNTEAFF TGTGCCAGCAGTCCATTGGTGAGGGGGATGAACACTGAAGCTTTCTTT
NA TRBJ2-1 TRBV29-1 TRBD1 CSVVGPDGTGSSYNEQFF TGCAGCGTTGTCGGTCCCGATGGGACAGGAAGCTCCTACAATGAGCAGTTCTTC
NA TRBJ2-7 TRBV7-7 TRBD1 CASSFGQGYEQYF TGTGCCAGCAGCTTCGGACAGGGGTACGAGCAGTACTTC
NA TRBJ2-7 TRBV30 TRBD2 CAWGGEGPDEQYF TGTGCCTGGGGGGGGGAGGGTCCGGACGAGCAGTACTTC
few TRBJ1-1 TRBV29-1 NA CSVLGIRAEAFF TGCAGCGTTCTCGGGATAAGGGCTGAAGCTTTCTTT
NA TRBJ1-5 TRBV7-8 NA CASSLAPGKSNQPQHF TGTGCCAGCAGCTTAGCGCCGGGGAAGAGCAATCAGCCCCAGCATTTT
NA TRBJ1-3 TRBV5-1 TRBD1 CASDPTGSGGNTIYF TGCGCCAGCGACCCGACAGGGAGCGGTGGAAACACCATATATTTT
NA TRBJ1-5 TRBV2 TRBD1 CASGGQGTVQPQHF TGTGCCAGCGGGGGACAGGGGACGGTTCAGCCCCAGCATTTT
NA TRBJ1-2 TRBV4-3 NA CASSQDLGYSGFDGYTF TGCGCCAGCAGCCAAGATCTGGGGTACTCGGGGTTCGATGGCTACACCTTC
NA TRBJ1-2 TRBV4-3 TRBD1 CASSQEAGGHGYTF TGCGCCAGCAGCCAAGAAGCAGGGGGGCATGGCTACACCTTC
few TRBJ1-3 TRBV4-2 NA CASSQTSGDTGNTIYF TGTGCCAGCAGCCAAACCTCAGGGGACACTGGAAACACCATATATTTT
NA TRBJ1-2 TRBV30 NA CAWSESYYGYTF TGTGCCTGGAGTGAATCGTACTATGGCTACACCTTC
NA TRBJ1-5 TRBV6-5 TRBD1 CASTQGQGVNQPQHF TGTGCCAGCACCCAGGGACAGGGAGTCAATCAGCCCCAGCATTTT
few TRBJ2-1 TRBV29-1 TRBD1 CSVDTGEKREQFF TGCAGCGTTGATACAGGGGAGAAGCGGGAGCAGTTCTTC
few TRBJ2-1 TRBV28 NA CASSFPNPTRTKFF TGTGCCAGCAGTTTCCCCAACCCGACTAGGACAAAGTTCTTC
NA TRBJ1-2 TRBV2 NA CASRPNGGYGYTF TGTGCCAGCAGACCAAACGGGGGCTATGGCTACACCTTC
NA TRBJ2-7 TRBV19 NA CASSAPGHAAYEQYF TGTGCCAGTAGTGCACCGGGACACGCAGCCTACGAGCAGTACTTC
NA TRBJ2-7 TRBV7-7 TRBD1 CASSFGTGNEQYF TGTGCCAGCAGCTTCGGGACAGGGAACGAGCAGTACTTC
NA TRBJ1-5 TRBV5-8 TRBD1 CASVPYRGSHQPQHF TGTGCCAGCGTACCTTACAGGGGCTCTCATCAGCCCCAGCATTTT
few TRBJ2-7 TRBV5-6 TRBD2 CASSSQPGLVSYEQYF TGTGCCAGCAGCTCCCAGCCGGGACTAGTTTCCTACGAGCAGTACTTC
NA TRBJ2-1 TRBV5-1 TRBD2 CASSRGLADEQFF TGCGCCAGCAGCCGTGGACTAGCCGATGAGCAGTTCTTC
NA TRBJ2-1 TRBV9 TRBD2 CASSGLPGTSGGSNNEQFF TGTGCCAGCAGCGGACTGCCCGGGACTAGCGGGGGGTCGAACAATGAGCAGTTCTTC
NA TRBJ2-7 TRBV29-1 NA CSVGPQGALYEQYF TGCAGCGTTGGACCGCAGGGTGCATTGTACGAGCAGTACTTC
few TRBJ2-7 TRBV29-1 NA CSVEGETSYEQYF TGCAGCGTTGAAGGGGAGACCTCCTACGAGCAGTACTTC
NA TRBJ1-1 TRBV5-4 NA CASSSPAEAFF TGTGCCAGCAGCTCCCCCGCTGAAGCTTTCTTT
NA TRBJ2-7 TRBV7-6 TRBD1 CASSPGLHRGMGYEQYF TGTGCCAGCAGCCCCGGCCTCCACAGGGGCATGGGATACGAGCAGTACTTC
NA TRBJ1-4 TRBV7-9 NA CASSLGTANGEKLFF TGTGCCAGCAGCTTAGGGACAGCAAATGGAGAAAAACTGTTTTTT
few TRBJ1-2 TRBV19 TRBD1 CASSGQIHYTF TGTGCCAGTTCGGGACAGATTCACTACACCTTC
NA TRBJ2-2 TRBV2 NA CASREAAGRGIMRELFF TGTGCCAGCAGAGAAGCAGCGGGTCGGGGTATAATGAGGGAGCTGTTTTTT
NA TRBJ2-7 TRBV7-9 TRBD1 CASSQKGARKWRTTLNF TGTGCCAGCAGTCAGAAGGGGGCGCGGAAGTGGAGGACCACCCTCAACTTC
NA TRBJ2-5 TRBV15 TRBD2 CATSRDAGGPGKTQYF TGTGCCACCAGCAGAGATGCGGGAGGGCCGGGAAAGACCCAGTACTTC
once TRBJ2-1 TRBV29-1 TRBD2 CSVGVLAGGFHEQFF TGCAGCGTTGGAGTTCTAGCGGGAGGGTTTCATGAGCAGTTCTTC
NA TRBJ1-2 TRBV5-6 TRBD1 CASSQDRTFGYTF TGTGCCAGCAGCCAGGACAGGACCTTCGGCTACACCTTC
NA TRBJ2-1 TRBV19 TRBD2 CASSTSQLAGGVHHQFF TGTGCCAGTAGTACCTCTCAACTAGCGGGGGGGGTCCATCACCAGTTCTTC
NA TRBJ2-1 TRBV4-1 TRBD2 CASSQGLGLGQFF TGCGCCAGCAGCCAGGGACTAGGACTGGGGCAGTTCTTC
few TRBJ1-2 TRBV5-1 TRBD1 CASSRDRGDGYTF TGCGCCAGCAGCCGGGACAGGGGAGATGGCTACACCTTC
few TRBJ1-5 TRBV30 NA CAWSRGPNQPQHF TGTGCCTGGAGTAGGGGCCCCAATCAGCCCCAGCATTTT
NA TRBJ1-2 TRBV6-5 TRBD1 CASYRDSGFYGYPF TGTGCCAGCTACCGGGACAGTGGTTTCTATGGCTACCCCTTC
few TRBJ1-4 TRBV4-3 NA CASSLSTWGRNEKLFF TGCGCCAGCAGCCTATCCACTTGGGGGCGTAATGAAAAACTGTTTTTT
once TRBJ2-5 TRBV2 TRBD2 CASSEWSSGGLETQYF TGTGCCAGCAGTGAATGGTCTAGCGGGGGGTTGGAGACCCAGTACTTC
few TRBJ1-5 TRBV21-1 NA CASRGGTGKNQPQHF TGTGCCAGCAGAGGGGGGACAGGCAAAAATCAGCCCCAGCATTTT
NA TRBJ1-3 TRBV12-5 NA CASGAGSSGNTIYF TGTGCTAGTGGGGCAGGCAGCTCTGGAAACACCATATATTTT
NA TRBJ2-7 TRBV6-1 TRBD2 CASSRTSEGGEQYF TGTGCCAGCAGCAGGACTAGCGAGGGTGGGGAGCAGTACTTC
NA TRBJ1-5 TRBV19 NA CASSIGGGLQPQHF TGTGCCAGTAGTATAGGCGGCGGGTTGCAGCCCCAGCATTTT
NA TRBJ1-1 TRBV19 NA CASSSYTGRTEAFF TGTGCCAGTAGTTCCTATACAGGGCGTACTGAAGCTTTCTTT
NA TRBJ1-2 TRBV7-9 NA CASSLGTVSYGYTF TGTGCCAGCAGCTTAGGGACAGTTTCCTATGGCTACACCTTC
NA TRBJ1-4 TRBV30 TRBD1 CAWSAGTVNEKLFF TGTGCCTGGAGTGCCGGGACAGTTAATGAAAAACTGTTTTTT
NA TRBJ2-7 TRBV11-2 TRBD2 CASSILTSGRMSSYEQYF TGTGCCAGCAGCATCCTGACTAGCGGGAGGATGAGCTCCTACGAGCAGTACTTC